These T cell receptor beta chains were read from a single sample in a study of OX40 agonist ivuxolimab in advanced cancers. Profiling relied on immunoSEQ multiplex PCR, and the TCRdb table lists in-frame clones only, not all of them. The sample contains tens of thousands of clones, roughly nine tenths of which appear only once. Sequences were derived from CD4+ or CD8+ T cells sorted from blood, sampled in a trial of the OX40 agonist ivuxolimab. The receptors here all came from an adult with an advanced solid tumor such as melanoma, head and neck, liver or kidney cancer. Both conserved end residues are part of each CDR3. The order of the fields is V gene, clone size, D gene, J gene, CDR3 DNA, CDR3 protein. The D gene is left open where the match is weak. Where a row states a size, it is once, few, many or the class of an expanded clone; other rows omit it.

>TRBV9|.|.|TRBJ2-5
TGTGCCAGCAGCGTAGTAGGAGAGACCCAGTACTTC
CASSVVGETQYF
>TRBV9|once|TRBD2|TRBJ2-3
TGTGCCAGCAGCTCCTCGAGACTAGCGGGAGGTTCCGATACGCAGTATTTT
CASSSSRLAGGSDTQYF
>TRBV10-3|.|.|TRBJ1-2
TGTGCCATCAGTGAGTCCCCGCAGGGCTATGGCTACACCTTC
CAISESPQGYGYTF
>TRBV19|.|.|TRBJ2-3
TGTGCCAGTAGCCCGACAGGGGACTATGCAGATACGCAGTATTTT
CASSPTGDYADTQYF
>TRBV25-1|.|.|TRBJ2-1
TGTGCCAGCAGTGAAGTCGGGAGCTGGCGGTTTTTGTTCTTC
CASSEVGSWRFLFF
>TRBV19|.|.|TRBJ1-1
TGTGCCAGTAGTCACCGGGCCGGTAGAGCTTTCTTT
CASSHRAGRAFF
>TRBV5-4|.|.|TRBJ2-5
TGTGCCAGCAGTACCGAAGGGCCACGGGAGACCCAGTACTTC
CASSTEGPRETQYF
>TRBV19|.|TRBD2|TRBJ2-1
TGTGCCAGTAGCGACGAGCGGACTAGCGGGAGTCTTGGTGAGCAGTTCTTC
CASSDERTSGSLGEQFF
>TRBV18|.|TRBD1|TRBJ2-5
TGTGCCAGCTCAGGACAGGGAGGCCAAGAGACCCAGTACTTC
CASSGQGGQETQYF
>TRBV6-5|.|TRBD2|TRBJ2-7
TGTGCCAGCAGTTACTCTGGGGGAGGGCCCTACGAGCAGTACTTC
CASSYSGGGPYEQYF
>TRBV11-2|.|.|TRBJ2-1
TGTGCCAGCAGCTTAGAGAGGGTCGGTGGTGAGCAGTTCTTC
CASSLERVGGEQFF
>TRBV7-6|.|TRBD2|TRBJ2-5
TGTGCCAGCAGCTCCCCCCCTAGCGGGAGGCGTGGAGAGACCCAGTACTTC
CASSSPPSGRRGETQYF
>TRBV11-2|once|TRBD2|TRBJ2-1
TGTGCCAGCAGCTTAGTAGCGGGAGTAATCAATGAGCAGTTCTTC
CASSLVAGVINEQFF
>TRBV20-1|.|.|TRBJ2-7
TGCAGTGCTAGTTCTGCCTACGAGCAGTACTTC
CSASSAYEQYF
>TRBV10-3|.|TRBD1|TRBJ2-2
TGTGCCATCAGTGAGTTACAGGGGACCGGGGAGCTGTTTTTT
CAISELQGTGELFF
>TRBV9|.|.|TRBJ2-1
TGTGCCAGCAGCGCCAACTCCGGGACGCAAAATGAGCAGTTCTTC
CASSANSGTQNEQFF
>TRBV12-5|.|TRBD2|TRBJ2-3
TGTGCTAGTGGTCAACCAATAGGGACTAGCGGGAGGGCCCTTTTTTCCGATACGCAGTATTTT
CASGQPIGTSGRALFSDTQYF
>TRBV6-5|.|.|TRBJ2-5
TGTGCCAGCACCAAACGTGGCGTCCTAGGGGAGACCCAGTACTTC
CASTKRGVLGETQYF
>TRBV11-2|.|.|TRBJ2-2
TGTGCCAGCAGCTTTGACTATAACACCGGGGAGCTGTTTTTT
CASSFDYNTGELFF
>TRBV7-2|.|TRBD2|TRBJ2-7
TGTGCCAGCAGCTTTATAGCGGGAGGGCAGAGGGAGCAGTACTTC
CASSFIAGGQREQYF
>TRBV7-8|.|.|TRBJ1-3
TGTGCCAGCAGCTTAGGGAGGGGGACGGGTATCCTCAACACCATATATTTT
CASSLGRGTGILNTIYF
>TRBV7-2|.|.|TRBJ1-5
TGTGCCAGCAGCCTCCAGGAGGATCAGCCCCAGCATTTT
CASSLQEDQPQHF
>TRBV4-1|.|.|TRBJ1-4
TGCGCCAGCAGCCAAGATCCCGGTTTAACCGGGAAGGGGCGGGAAGAAAAACTGTTTTTT
CASSQDPGLTGKGREEKLFF
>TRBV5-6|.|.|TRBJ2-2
TGTGCCAGCAGCTTATCGGCAGGCATGACCGGGGAGCTGTTTTTT
CASSLSAGMTGELFF
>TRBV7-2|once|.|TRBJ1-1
TGTGCCAGCAGCTTATTAGGGGACACTGAAGCTTTCTTT
CASSLLGDTEAFF
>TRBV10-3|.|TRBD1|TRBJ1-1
TGTGCCATCAGGGCTAGCGACAGGGGGAACACTGAAGCTTTCTTT
CAIRASDRGNTEAFF
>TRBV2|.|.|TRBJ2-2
TGTGCCAGCAGTGAGACTATTACCGGGGAGCTGTTTTTT
CASSETITGELFF
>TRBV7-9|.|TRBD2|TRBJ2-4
TGTGCCAGCAGCTTCCGGACTAGCGGCAACAAAAACATTCAGTACTTC
CASSFRTSGNKNIQYF
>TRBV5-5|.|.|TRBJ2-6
TGTGCCAGCAGCTTGGCCTCGGGGTCAGGCTCTGGGGCCAACGTCCTGACTTTC
CASSLASGSGSGANVLTF
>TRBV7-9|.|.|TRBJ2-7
TGTGCCAGCCATAGTCCAGATAAAAACGTCTACGAGCAGTACTTC
CASHSPDKNVYEQYF
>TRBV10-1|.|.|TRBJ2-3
TGCGCCAGCAGTGAGGGGTTGCTTCCGGGCACAGATACGCAGTATTTT
CASSEGLLPGTDTQYF
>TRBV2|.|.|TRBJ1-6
TGTGCCAGCAGTGAACAGGAAGGGGTTATTTCACCCCTCCACTTT
CASSEQEGVISPLHF
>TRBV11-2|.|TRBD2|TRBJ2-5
TGTGCCAGCACCCTAGACCGAGTAGCGGGATTCCGGGGGTGGACCCAGTACTTC
CASTLDRVAGFRGWTQYF
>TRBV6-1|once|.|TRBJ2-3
TGTGCCAGCAGTGAAGCGCAAGGCCCAGATACGCAGTATTTT
CASSEAQGPDTQYF
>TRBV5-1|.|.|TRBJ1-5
TGCGCCAGCAGCCTGACTGGTGGGAATCAGCCCCAGCATTTT
CASSLTGGNQPQHF
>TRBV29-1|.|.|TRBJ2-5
TGCAGCGGGCTCATCTCCGAAGAGACCCAGTACTTC
CSGLISEETQYF
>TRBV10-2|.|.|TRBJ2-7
TGCGCCAGCAGTGAGTCGAATTTCGGGAAGGGGCAGTACTTC
CASSESNFGKGQYF
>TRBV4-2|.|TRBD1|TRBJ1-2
TGTGCCAGCAGCCAAGAAATCCGGACAGGGTCCAACTATGGCTACACCTTC
CASSQEIRTGSNYGYTF
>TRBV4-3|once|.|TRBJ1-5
TGCGCCAGCAGCCAAGATGGGCAGGTCCCCCAGCCCCAGCATTTT
CASSQDGQVPQPQHF
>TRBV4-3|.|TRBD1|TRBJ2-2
TGCGCCAGCAGCCAAGGCGGACAGGGCTTCGCGAACACCGGGGAGCTGTTTTTT
CASSQGGQGFANTGELFF
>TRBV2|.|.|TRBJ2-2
TGTGCCAGCAGTGAAGCTCAGGGAACCGGGGAGCTGTTTTTT
CASSEAQGTGELFF
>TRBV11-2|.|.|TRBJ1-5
TGTGCCAGCAGCACTCAAGGGGATCAGCCCCAGCATTTT
CASSTQGDQPQHF
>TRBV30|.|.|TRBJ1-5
TGTGCCTGGAGTGATGGAGTAGGGCAGGGGAATCAGCCCCAGCATTTT
CAWSDGVGQGNQPQHF
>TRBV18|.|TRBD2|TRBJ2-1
TGTGCCAGCTCACCGGGCGGGGCTAGCGGGAGTTTTGAGCAGTTCTTC
CASSPGGASGSFEQFF
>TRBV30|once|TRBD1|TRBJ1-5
TGTGCCTGGAGTGGGACAGGCGACAATCAGCCCCAGCATTTT
CAWSGTGDNQPQHF